Shown below are 19 T cell receptor beta chains from a single sample sequenced in a study of T cell changes during pregnancy in multiple sclerosis. Sequenced by immunoSEQ multiplex PCR; TCRdb stores in-frame clones only, minus some. This table has tens of thousands of clones, over 90% appearing once. Source: peripheral blood, taken in the third trimester of pregnancy. The receptor set was obtained from a female donor with multiple sclerosis, enrolled in a pregnancy study.

DNA of the CDR3: TGTGCCAGCAGCCCCTTCTTAGCGGGAGGGAACAATGAGCAGTTCTTC. As protein: CASSPFLAGGNNEQFF. The chain has TRBV7-3 and TRBJ2-1; 11 bases agree with TRBD2. This CDR3 is built from 16 residues. Per the germline V gene, CDR1 is SGHTA and CDR2 is FQGTGA. With 5 bases clipped from V and 5 bases from J, the junction kept 8 bases outside the gene matches. Complete variable domain (other parts from reference TRBV7-3 and TRBJ2-1): GAGVSQTPSNKVTEKGKYVELRCDPISGHTALYWYRQSLGQGPEFLIYFQGTGAADDSGLPNDRFFAVRPEGSVSTLKIQRTERGDSAVYLCASSPFLAGGNNEQFFGPGTRLTVL.

This clone was seen once. This chain connects TRBV25-1 to TRBJ2-1; 9 bases agree with TRBD2. The CDR3 sequence is 17 residues long. Looked up from germline, CDR1 is MGHDK and CDR2 is SYGVNS. The trim removed 0 bases at V and 5 bases at J, leaving 8 bases unmatched. The CDR3 is CASSEYVLREGHNEQFF. CDR3 in DNA: TGTGCCAGCAGTGAATATGTGTTGCGGGAGGGCCACAATGAGCAGTTCTTC.

The rearrangement links TRBV6-5 to TRBJ2-1, with 7 bases fitting TRBD2. Germline loops: CDR1 MNHEY, CDR2 SVGAGI. The J segment lost 3 bases and the V segment lost 6 bases, leaving 8 bases of the junction unmatched. The CDR3 totals 15 residues. The CDR3 protein is CASSRDYGGYNEQFF. CDR3 nucleotide sequence: TGTGCCAGCAGCCGGGACTATGGGGGCTACAATGAGCAGTTCTTC.

J is TRBJ2-1 and V is TRBV6-5, with TRBD1 identical over 9 bases. The CDR3 has 13 amino acids. Trimming removed 6 bases from V and 10 bases from J; junction bases left unmatched: 7. Germline V CDR1 and CDR2: MNHEY, SVGAGI. CDR3 nucleotide sequence: TGTGCCAGCAGCAGGACAGGGGAGGGGGAGCAGTTCTTC. Its translation: CASSRTGEGEQFF.

The CDR3 region is CASSSDRRGRANNEQYF. In nucleotides, the CDR3 is TGTGCCAGCAGCTCCGACAGGCGCGGGAGGGCCAACAACGAGCAGTACTTC. The V call is TRBV7-9, the J call TRBJ2-7; 9 bases match TRBD2. V lost 4 bases to trimming and J lost 5 bases; unmatched junction nucleotides: 15. This CDR3 has 17 residues. Germline V gives CDR1 SEHNR, CDR2 FQNEAQ (reference sequence). The whole variable domain, filled in from reference TRBV7-9 and TRBJ2-7, reads DTGVSQNPRHKITKRGQNVTFRCDPISEHNRLYWYRQTLGQGPEFLTYFQNEAQLEKSRLLSDRFSAERPKGSFSTLEIQRTEQGDSAMYLCASSSDRRGRANNEQYFGPGTRLTVT.

The chain couples TRBV6-6 to TRBJ2-3; 9 bases are shared with TRBD2. This CDR3 spans 15 amino acids. Looked up from germline, CDR1 is MNHNY and CDR2 is SVGAGI (reference sequence). Trimming cost V 2 bases and J 5 bases; bases outside gene matches: 5. The CDR3 here is CASSYRREGGDTQYF. CDR3 coding DNA: TGTGCCAGCAGTTACCGGCGGGAGGGTGGAGATACGCAGTATTTT.

J is TRBJ2-7 and V is TRBV6-6; 7 nucleotides align to TRBD1. Per germline, CDR1 MNHNY and CDR2 SVGAGI (reference sequence). The CDR3 consists of 14 residues. V was pared by 5 bases and J by 8 bases, with 12 bases of the junction left unmatched. CDR3 region: CASSPSGQFKKQYF. The CDR3 DNA sequence: TGTGCCAGCAGTCCATCGGGACAGTTTAAGAAGCAGTACTTC.

The rearrangement links TRBV6-5 to TRBJ2-1; unclear D gene. The CDR3 loop spans 16 amino acids. Per the germline V gene, CDR1 is MNHEY and CDR2 is SVGAGI. Trimming removed 4 bases at V and 0 bases at J, with 13 bases between. The CDR3: CASSSPQDGSYNEQFF. CDR3 DNA sequence: TGTGCCAGCAGTTCCCCGCAGGATGGCTCCTACAATGAGCAGTTCTTC.

The CDR3 nucleotides read TGCGCCAGCAGCCAAGGCCCAGGGAACACCGGGGAGCTGTTTTTT. This sequence encodes CASSQGPGNTGELFF. This rearrangement joins TRBV4-3 to TRBJ2-2; D is unresolved. CDR1 LGHNA and CDR2 YSLEER come from the germline V gene. CDR3 size: 15 residues. V gave up 1 base and J gave up 1 base, with 7 bases separating them.

V usage is TRBV5-6 and J usage is TRBJ1-1; D is ambiguous. This CDR3 has 13 residues. The V gene's germline CDR1 is SGHDT and CDR2 YYEEEE. Trimming removed 1 base at V and 3 bases at J, with 7 bases between. CDR3 sequence: CASSLNPYTEAFF. DNA of the CDR3: TGTGCCAGCAGCTTGAATCCGTACACTGAAGCTTTCTTT.

This clone was detected once. The genes are TRBV25-1 and TRBJ2-1; D unclear. Germline values: CDR1 MGHDK, CDR2 SYGVNS. Trimming removed 3 bases at V and 0 bases at J, with 6 bases between. The length of the CDR3 is 14 residues. The CDR3 loop reads CASSEPSSYNEQFF. The CDR3 region has the DNA TGTGCCAGCAGTGAGCCGAGCTCCTACAATGAGCAGTTCTTC.

The CDR3 DNA sequence: TGTGCCAGCAGCCTCGGGGGGACCGGGGAGCTGTTTTTT. Residues: CASSLGGTGELFF. This chain connects TRBV7-2 to TRBJ2-2, with TRBD2 matching over 7 bases. CDR1 is SGHTA and CDR2 is FQGNSA in the germline V gene. V lost 5 bases and J lost 5; bases outside the gene matches: 2. This CDR3 contains 13 residues.

This sequence joins TRBV4-2 and TRBJ2-5; D unclear. Deletions cut 0 bases from V and 1 base from J, with 3 bases between. This CDR3 is 13 amino acids long. From germline, CDR1 is LGHNA and CDR2 YNFKEQ. This CDR3 is CASSQDLQETQYF. DNA of the CDR3: TGTGCCAGCAGCCAAGATCTCCAAGAGACCCAGTACTTC.

This chain connects TRBV6-1 to TRBJ1-2, with D possibly being TRBD1 (5 bases). Trimming left V 2 bases short and J 4 bases short, with 14 bases between. The CDR3 is 15 amino acids. Germline lookup yields CDR1 MNHNS and CDR2 SASEGT. CDR3 nucleotides: TGTGCCAGCAGTGAAAGGGCAGGGCTTATCTATGGCTACACCTTC. Residues: CASSERAGLIYGYTF.

This clone was counted between two and nine times. This chain connects TRBV4-3 to TRBJ2-7; 7 bases are a match to TRBD1. The trim removed 1 base at V and 0 bases at J, leaving 9 bases unmatched. This CDR3 contains 17 residues. Germline V lookup: CDR1 LGHNA, CDR2 YSLEER. The CDR3: CASSQVVDRASSYEQYF. The CDR3 nucleotides are TGCGCCAGCAGCCAAGTAGTTGACAGGGCCTCCTCCTACGAGCAGTACTTC.

V usage is TRBV5-4 and J usage is TRBJ2-7; D possibly corresponds to TRBD1 (5 bases). The germline V gene encodes CDR1 SGHNT and CDR2 YYREEE (reference sequence). The CDR3 loop spans 12 amino acids. The ends were cut back, 0 bases at V and 4 bases at J, with 5 bases in the middle. The CDR3 DNA is TGTGCCAGCAGCTTGGACAGGTACGAGCAGTACTTC. Translating gives CASSLDRYEQYF.

J is TRBJ2-1 and V is TRBV6-5; 10 nucleotides line up with TRBD2. With 0 bases clipped from V and 6 bases from J, the junction kept 5 bases outside the gene matches. CDR3 size: 16 residues. Germline V gene data show CDR1 as MNHEY and CDR2 as SVGAGI. This CDR3 reads CASSYSTAGGPNEQFF. CDR3 DNA sequence: TGTGCCAGCAGTTACTCGACAGCGGGAGGGCCCAATGAGCAGTTCTTC.

This chain joins TRBV9 and TRBJ2-7; TRBD2 aligns across 9 bases. This CDR3 is 16 amino acids long. V lost 3 bases and J lost 5; bases outside the gene matches: 12. The germline V gene has CDR1 SGDLS and CDR2 YYNGEE. The CDR3 here is CASSAASAGGINEQYF. The CDR3 bases are TGTGCCAGCAGCGCGGCGTCAGCGGGAGGTATTAACGAGCAGTACTTC.

This clone was seen a handful of times. J is TRBJ1-1 and V is TRBV6-5; tentatively, D is TRBD1 (5 bases). With 2 bases removed from V and 4 bases from J, the gap between germline ends came to 8 bases. CDR3 length: 13 residues. Looked up from germline, CDR1 is MNHEY and CDR2 is SVGAGI. The CDR3 here is CASSYGGGTEAFF. DNA of the CDR3: TGTGCCAGCAGTTACGGGGGAGGCACTGAAGCTTTCTTT.